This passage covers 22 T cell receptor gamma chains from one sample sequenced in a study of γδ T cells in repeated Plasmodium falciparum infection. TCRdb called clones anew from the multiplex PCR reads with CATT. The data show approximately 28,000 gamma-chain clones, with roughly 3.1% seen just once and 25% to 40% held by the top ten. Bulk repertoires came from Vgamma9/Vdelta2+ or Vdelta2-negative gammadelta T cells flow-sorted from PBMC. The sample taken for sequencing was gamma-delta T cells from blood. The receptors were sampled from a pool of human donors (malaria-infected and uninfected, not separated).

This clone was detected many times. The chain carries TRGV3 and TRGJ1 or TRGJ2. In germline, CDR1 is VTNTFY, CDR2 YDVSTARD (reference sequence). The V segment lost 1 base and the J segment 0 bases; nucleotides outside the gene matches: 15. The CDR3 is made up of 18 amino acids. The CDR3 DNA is TGTGCCACCTGGGACAGACCCTATATTACCTCGAATTATTATAAGAAACTCTTT. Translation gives CATWDRPYITSNYYKKLF.

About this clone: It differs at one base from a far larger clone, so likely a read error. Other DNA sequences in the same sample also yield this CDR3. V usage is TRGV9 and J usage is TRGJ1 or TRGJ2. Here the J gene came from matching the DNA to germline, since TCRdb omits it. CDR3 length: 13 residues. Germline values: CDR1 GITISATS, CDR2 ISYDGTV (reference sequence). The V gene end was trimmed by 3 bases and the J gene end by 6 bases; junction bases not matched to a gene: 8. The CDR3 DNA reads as TGTGCCTTGTGGGAGCCCATCAGTTATAAGAAACTCTTT. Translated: CALWEPISYKKLF.

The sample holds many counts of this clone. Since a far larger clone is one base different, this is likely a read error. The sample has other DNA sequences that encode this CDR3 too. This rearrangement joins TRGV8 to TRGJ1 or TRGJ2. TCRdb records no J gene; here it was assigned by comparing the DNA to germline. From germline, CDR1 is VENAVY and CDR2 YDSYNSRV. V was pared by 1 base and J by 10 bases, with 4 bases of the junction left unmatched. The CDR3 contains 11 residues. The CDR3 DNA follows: TGTGCCACCTGGGATAGTGACAAGAAACTCTTT. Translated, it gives CATWDSDKKLF.

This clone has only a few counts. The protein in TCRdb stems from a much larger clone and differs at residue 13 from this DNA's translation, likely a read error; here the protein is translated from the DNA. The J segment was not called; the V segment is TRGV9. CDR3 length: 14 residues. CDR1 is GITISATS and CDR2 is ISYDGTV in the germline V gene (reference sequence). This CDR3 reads CALLPWVTGWFKTF. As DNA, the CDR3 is TGTGCCTTGCTCCCCTGGGTCACTGGTTGGTTCAAGACATTT.

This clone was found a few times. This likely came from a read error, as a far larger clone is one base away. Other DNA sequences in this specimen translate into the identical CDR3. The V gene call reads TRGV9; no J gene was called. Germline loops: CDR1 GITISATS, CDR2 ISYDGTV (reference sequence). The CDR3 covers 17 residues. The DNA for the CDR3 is TGTGCCTTGTGGGAGGGGATGCAAGAGTTGGGCAAAAAAATCAAGGTGTTT. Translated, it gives CALWEGMQELGKKIKVF.

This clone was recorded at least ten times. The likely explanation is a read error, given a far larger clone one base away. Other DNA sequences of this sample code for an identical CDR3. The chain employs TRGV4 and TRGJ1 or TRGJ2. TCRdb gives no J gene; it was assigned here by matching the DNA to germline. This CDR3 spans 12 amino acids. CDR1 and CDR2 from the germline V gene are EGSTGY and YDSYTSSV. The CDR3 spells CATWPNYYKKLF. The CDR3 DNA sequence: TGTGCCACCTGGCCCAATTATTACAAGAAACTCTTT.

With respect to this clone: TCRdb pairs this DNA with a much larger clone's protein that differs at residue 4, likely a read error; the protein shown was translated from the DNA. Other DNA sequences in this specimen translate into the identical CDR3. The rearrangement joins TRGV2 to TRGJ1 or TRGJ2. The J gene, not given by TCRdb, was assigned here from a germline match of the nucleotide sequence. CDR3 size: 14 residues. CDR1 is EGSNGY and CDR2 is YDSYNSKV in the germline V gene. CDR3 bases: TGTGCCACCCGGGACGGGCCTGGGTATTATAAGAAACTCTTT. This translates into CATRDGPGYYKKLF.

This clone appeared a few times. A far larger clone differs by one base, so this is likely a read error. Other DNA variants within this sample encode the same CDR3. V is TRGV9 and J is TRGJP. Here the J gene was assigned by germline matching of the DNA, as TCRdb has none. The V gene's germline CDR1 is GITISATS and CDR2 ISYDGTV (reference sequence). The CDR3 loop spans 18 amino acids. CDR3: CALWETASTELGKKIKVF. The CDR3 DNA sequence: TGTGCCCTGTGGGAGACCGCAAGCACGGAGTTGGGCAAAAAAATCAAGGTATTT.

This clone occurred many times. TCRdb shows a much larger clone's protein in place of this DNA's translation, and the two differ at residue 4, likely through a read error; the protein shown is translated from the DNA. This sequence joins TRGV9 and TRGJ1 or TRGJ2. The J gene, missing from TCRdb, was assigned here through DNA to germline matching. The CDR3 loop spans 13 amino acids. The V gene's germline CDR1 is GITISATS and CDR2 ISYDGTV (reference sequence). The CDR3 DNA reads TGTGCCTTGCGGGAGGCTACCTATTATAAGAAACTCTTT. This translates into CALREATYYKKLF.

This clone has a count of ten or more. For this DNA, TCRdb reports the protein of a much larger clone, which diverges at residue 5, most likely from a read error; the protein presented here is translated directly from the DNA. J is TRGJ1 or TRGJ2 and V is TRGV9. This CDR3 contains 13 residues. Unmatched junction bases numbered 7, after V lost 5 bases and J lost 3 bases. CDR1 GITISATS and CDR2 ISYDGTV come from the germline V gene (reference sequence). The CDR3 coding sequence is TGTGCCTTGTGGGTGGTTATTTATTATAAGAAACTCTTT. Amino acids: CALWVVIYYKKLF.

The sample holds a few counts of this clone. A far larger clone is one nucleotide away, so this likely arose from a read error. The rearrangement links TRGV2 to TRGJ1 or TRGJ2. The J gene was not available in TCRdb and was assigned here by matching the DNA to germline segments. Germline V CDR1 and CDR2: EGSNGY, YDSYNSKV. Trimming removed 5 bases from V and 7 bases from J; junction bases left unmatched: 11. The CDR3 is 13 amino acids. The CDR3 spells CATWGPIYYKKLF. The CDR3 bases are TGTGCCACCTGGGGCCCCATTTACTATAAGAAACTCTTT.

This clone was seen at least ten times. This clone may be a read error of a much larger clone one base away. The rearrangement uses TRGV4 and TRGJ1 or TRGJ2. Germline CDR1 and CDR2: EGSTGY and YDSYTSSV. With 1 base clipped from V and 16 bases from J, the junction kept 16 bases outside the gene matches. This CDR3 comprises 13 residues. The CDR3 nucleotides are TGTGCCACCTGGGATGGTTCCAATTATAAGAGGCTCTTT. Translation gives CATWDGSNYKRLF.

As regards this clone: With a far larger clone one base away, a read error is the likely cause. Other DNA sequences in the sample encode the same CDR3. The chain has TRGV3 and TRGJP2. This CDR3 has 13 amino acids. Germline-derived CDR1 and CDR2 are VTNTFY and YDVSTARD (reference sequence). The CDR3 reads CATWRYSDWIKTF. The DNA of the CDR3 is TGTGCCACCTGGCGTTATAGTGATTGGATCAAGACTTTT.

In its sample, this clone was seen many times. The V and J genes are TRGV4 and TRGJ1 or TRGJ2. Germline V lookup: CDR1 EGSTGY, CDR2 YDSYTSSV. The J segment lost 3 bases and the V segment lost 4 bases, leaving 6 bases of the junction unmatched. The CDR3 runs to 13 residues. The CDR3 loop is CATWDYGYYKKLF. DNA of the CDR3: TGTGCCACCTGGGACTATGGTTATTATAAGAAACTCTTT.

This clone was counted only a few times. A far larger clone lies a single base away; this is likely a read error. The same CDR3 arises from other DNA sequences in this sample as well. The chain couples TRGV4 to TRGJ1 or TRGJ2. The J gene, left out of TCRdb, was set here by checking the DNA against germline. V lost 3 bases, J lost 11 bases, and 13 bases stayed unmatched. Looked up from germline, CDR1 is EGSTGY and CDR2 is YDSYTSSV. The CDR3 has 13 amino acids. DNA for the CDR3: TGTGCCACCTGGGATCCTTATTGCGGACAGAAACTCTTT. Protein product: CATWDPYCGQKLF.

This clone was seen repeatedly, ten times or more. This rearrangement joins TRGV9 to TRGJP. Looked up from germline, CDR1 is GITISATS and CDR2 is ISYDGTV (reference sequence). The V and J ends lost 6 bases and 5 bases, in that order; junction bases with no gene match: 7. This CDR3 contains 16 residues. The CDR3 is CALWRGKELGKKIKVF. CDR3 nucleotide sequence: TGTGCCTTGTGGAGGGGAAAAGAGTTGGGCAAAAAAATCAAGGTATTT.

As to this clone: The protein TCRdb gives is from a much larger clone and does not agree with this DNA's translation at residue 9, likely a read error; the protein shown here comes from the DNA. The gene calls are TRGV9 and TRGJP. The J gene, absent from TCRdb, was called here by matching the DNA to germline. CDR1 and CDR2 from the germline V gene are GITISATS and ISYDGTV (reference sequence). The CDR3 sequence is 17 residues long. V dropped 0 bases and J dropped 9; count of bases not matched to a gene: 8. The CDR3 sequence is CALWEVRKALGKKIKVF. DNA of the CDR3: TGTGCCTTGTGGGAGGTGCGAAAAGCGTTGGGCAAAAAAATCAAGGTATTT.

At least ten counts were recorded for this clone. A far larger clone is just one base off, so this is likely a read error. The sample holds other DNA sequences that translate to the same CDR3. The CDR3 region is CATWDCEKLF. Here the CDR3 DNA reads TGTGCCACCTGGGATTGCGAGAAACTCTTT. This rearrangement joins TRGV4 to TRGJ1 or TRGJ2. Per germline, CDR1 EGSTGY and CDR2 YDSYTSSV. Unmatched junction bases numbered 4, after V lost 3 bases and J lost 11 bases. The CDR3 has 10 residues.

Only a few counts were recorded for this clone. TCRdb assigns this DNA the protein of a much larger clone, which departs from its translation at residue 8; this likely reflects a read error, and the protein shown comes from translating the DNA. This CDR3 reads CALWDRLKGNYKKLF. DNA for the CDR3: TGTGCCTTGTGGGACCGCCTGAAAGGGAATTATAAGAAACTCTTT. The chain employs TRGV9 and TRGJ1 or TRGJ2. V lost 4 bases and J lost 5; bases outside the gene matches: 14. The CDR3 totals 15 residues. In germline, CDR1 is GITISATS, CDR2 ISYDGTV (reference sequence).

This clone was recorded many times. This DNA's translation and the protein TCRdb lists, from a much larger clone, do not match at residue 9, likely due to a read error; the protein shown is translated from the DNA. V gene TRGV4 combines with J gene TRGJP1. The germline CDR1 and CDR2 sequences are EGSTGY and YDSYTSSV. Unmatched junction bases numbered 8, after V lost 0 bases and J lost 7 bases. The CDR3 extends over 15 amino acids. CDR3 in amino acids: CATWDGRVIGWFKIF. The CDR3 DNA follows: TGTGCCACCTGGGATGGGCGGGTCATTGGTTGGTTCAAGATATTT.

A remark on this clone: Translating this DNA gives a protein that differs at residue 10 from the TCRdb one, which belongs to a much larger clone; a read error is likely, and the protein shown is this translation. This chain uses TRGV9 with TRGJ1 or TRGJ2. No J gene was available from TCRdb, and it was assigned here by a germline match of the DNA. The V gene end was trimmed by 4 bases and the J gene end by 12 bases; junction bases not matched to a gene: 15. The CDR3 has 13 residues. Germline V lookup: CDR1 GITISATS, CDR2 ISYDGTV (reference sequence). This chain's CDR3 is CALWEMGGDRKLF. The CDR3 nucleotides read TGTGCCTTGTGGGAAATGGGGGGGGATAGGAAACTCTTT.

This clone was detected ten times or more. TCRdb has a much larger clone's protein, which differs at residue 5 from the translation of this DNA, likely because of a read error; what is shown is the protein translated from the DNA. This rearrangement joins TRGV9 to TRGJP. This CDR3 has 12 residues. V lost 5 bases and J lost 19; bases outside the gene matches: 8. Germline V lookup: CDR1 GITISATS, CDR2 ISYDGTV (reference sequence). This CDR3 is CALWGVRKIKVF. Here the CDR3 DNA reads TGTGCCTTGTGGGGGGTTAGGAAAATCAAGGTATTT.